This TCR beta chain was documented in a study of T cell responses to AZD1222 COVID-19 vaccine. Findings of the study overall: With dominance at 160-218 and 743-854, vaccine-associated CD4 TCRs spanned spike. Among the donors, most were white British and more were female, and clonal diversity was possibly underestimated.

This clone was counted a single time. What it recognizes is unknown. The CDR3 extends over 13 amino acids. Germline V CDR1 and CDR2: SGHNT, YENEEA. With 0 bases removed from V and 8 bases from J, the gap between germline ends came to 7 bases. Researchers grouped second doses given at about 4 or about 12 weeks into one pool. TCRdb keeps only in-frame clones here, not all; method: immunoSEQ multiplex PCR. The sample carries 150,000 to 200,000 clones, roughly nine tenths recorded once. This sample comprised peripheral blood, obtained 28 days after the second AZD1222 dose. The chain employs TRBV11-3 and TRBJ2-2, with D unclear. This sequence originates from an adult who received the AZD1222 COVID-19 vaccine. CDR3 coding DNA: TGTGCCAGCAGCTTAGATTACCAGGGGGAGCTGTTTTTT. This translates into CASSLDYQGELFF.